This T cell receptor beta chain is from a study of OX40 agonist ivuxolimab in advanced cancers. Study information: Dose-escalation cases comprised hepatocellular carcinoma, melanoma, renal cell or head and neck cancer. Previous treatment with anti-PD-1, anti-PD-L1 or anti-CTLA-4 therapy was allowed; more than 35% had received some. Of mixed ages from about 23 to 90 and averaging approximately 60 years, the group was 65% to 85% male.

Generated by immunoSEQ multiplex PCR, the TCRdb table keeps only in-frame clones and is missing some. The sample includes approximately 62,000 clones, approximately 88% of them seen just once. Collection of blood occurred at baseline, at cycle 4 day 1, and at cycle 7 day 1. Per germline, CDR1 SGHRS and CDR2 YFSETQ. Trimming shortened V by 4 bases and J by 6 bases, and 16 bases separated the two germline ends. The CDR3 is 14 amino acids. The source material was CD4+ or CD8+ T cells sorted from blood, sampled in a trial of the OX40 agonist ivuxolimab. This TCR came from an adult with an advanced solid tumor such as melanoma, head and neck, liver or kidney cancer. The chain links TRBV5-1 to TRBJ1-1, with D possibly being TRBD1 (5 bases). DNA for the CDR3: TGCGCCAGCAGCAACGGGGACTCCCGCGCTGAAGCTTTCTTT. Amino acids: CASSNGDSRAEAFF.